This paragraph reports one T cell receptor (beta chain). The sample is drawn from a study of OX40 agonist ivuxolimab in advanced cancers. The protocol was immunoSEQ multiplex PCR, while the TCRdb copy is restricted to in-frame clones and leaves out a portion. Here the sample spans 69,000 or so clones, 80% to 90% being singletons. The source was CD4+ or CD8+ T cells sorted from blood, collected in a trial of the OX40 agonist ivuxolimab. The receptor comes from an adult with an advanced solid tumor such as melanoma, head and neck, liver or kidney cancer.

The CDR3 here is CATSREGGTGGSSYNEQFF. CDR3 nucleotides: TGTGCCACCAGCAGAGAGGGGGGCACAGGCGGGAGCTCCTACAATGAGCAGTTCTTC. The chain combines TRBV15 with TRBJ2-1, with a weak D call TRBD2 (7 bases). CDR3 length: 19 amino acids. Deletions cut 0 bases from V and 0 bases from J, with 18 bases between. Germline V lookup: CDR1 LNHNV, CDR2 YYDKDF (reference sequence).